This T cell receptor (beta chain) was captured in a study of blood T cells in healthy people across ages. The CDR3 covers 16 residues. Germline V gene data show CDR1 as SEHNR and CDR2 as FQNEAQ (reference sequence). Then a second PCR, running about 6 to 12 cycles, was carried out with a sample-barcoded 5' primer and a J-beta primer mix. Every sample gave at least 3 million paired-end reads containing CDR3. TCRdb itself ran the 5' RACE reads through MiXCR, one entry per CDR3 protein. The table lists about 840,000 distinct CDR3 sequences, around 29% of them singletons, with roughly 10% in the top ten. These data were also reused for a study on T cells of mothers and their children. Per that study: Thymic selection shapes TCR recombination output in related pairs, and it does so similarly in unrelated pairs.

This TCR was sampled from a woman between 35 and 50 years old in good health. Material: blood. The V gene is TRBV7-9, the J gene TRBJ2-4, with D possibly being TRBD1 or TRBD2 (5 bases each). The closer fit of TRBJ2-5 to the DNA end suggests the J call may be wrong. CDR3 sequence reads: CASSLGASGRVETQYF. The DNA of the CDR3 is TGTGCCAGCAGCTTAGGTGCATCGGGGCGAGTAGAGACCCAGTACTTC.